The TCR beta chain described here comes from a study of Graves' ophthalmopathy and Graves' hyperthyroidism. RNA transcripts yielded amplified TCR beta CDR3 regions. HTBI-primed RT-PCR formed the first round, and a multiplex PCR formed the second. TCRdb called the multiplex PCR reads again in MiXCR, with one record for every CDR3 protein. The sample shows 1 million to 1.3 million distinct CDR3 sequences, roughly two fifths of them seen only once. The CDR3 is 12 amino acids. CDR1 is SEHNR, CDR2 FQNEAQ, per germline (reference sequence). The V gene lost 8 bases and the J gene lost 7 bases, with 12 bases spanning the gap. Ten or more counts support this clonotype.

The sequence came from an adult man with Graves' hyperthyroidism. The sequencing input was peripheral blood or thyroid tissue (not recorded which). V usage is TRBV7-9 and J usage is TRBJ1-5, with D possibly matching TRBD1 (6 bases). The CDR3 bases are TGTGCCAGCGGAAATCAGGGGCAGCCCCAGCATTTT. Translated: CASGNQGQPQHF.